This T cell receptor beta chain was sequenced during a study of vaccination effects on CD4 cells after COVID-19. Here immunoSEQ multiplex PCR was the method, and the copy in TCRdb shows in-frame clones only, minus some. The data contain about 74,000 clones, roughly four fifths of them singletons. Upon completion of around eleven days in culture, CD4+ T cells were isolated. As concerns this clone: Its matching antigen is unknown.

The V segment lost 4 bases and the J segment 3 bases; nucleotides outside the gene matches: 4. The germline V gene has CDR1 SGHRS and CDR2 YFSETQ. The CDR3 is 15 amino acids. The source was CD4+ T cells from PBMCs cultured without peptide, collected before COVID-19 vaccination. This sequence was found in a human donor who received a COVID-19 vaccine. This chain connects TRBV5-1 to TRBJ2-2; 9 nucleotides line up with TRBD1. The CDR3, as DNA: TGCGCCAGCAGCCTAAGGGACAGGGACACCGGGGAGCTGTTTTTT. As protein: CASSLRDRDTGELFF.